Below are 25 T cell receptor beta chains sequenced from a single sample in a study of graft-versus-host responses after intestinal transplantation (dated by TCRdb to about 2021). The time point label here, explained by the study, means: cells obtained before transplantation from donor or recipient. To prepare the library, the immunoSEQ multiplex PCR assay was applied. What TCRdb holds here is the immuneACCESS table cut down to in-frame rearrangements. Part of the clones is not present; checked against another copy, under half of the missing clones reflect an unresolved V gene, and the others are unexplained. The sample has more than 10,000 clones on record, roughly a third of them singletons. The ten largest clones take up around 1.8% of the sample. Specimen: alloreactive CD4+ T cells from a mixed lymphocyte reaction culture, collected before transplantation. The sample's cell subset or site label is to be understood as: CFSE-low proliferating T cells sorted from approximately 6-day pre-transplant mixed lymphocyte reaction (GvH or HvG direction). These receptors originate from a human patient who was an organ donor for intestinal transplantation.

J is TRBJ2-2 and V is TRBV19; 8 bases fit TRBD1. The trim removed 6 bases at V and 4 bases at J, leaving 22 bases unmatched. CDR3 size: 20 residues. Germline assignment: CDR1 LNHDA and CDR2 SQIVND (reference sequence). CDR3 nucleotides: TGTGCCAGTAGGCCAAATCACCGACCTCAGGGGGCGTTGGGCACCGGGGAGCTGTTTTTT. It yields the protein CASRPNHRPQGALGTGELFF.

This clone counts as medium-sized (0.01 to 0.1%). This chain links TRBV5-6 with TRBJ1-2; 8 bases map to TRBD1. The CDR3 runs 14 residues. V shed 4 bases, J shed 8 bases, and the junction held 10 bases outside the gene matches. Germline assignment: CDR1 SGHDT and CDR2 YYEEEE. The CDR3 DNA is TGTGCCAGCAGCGACCTACAGGGGGGTTACGGCTACACCTTC. Translating gives CASSDLQGGYGYTF. Full variable domain (remainder filled in from reference TRBV5-6 and TRBJ1-2): DAGVTQSPTHLIKTRGQQVTLRCSPKSGHDTVSWYQQALGQGPQFIFQYYEEEERQRGNFPDRFSGHQFPNYSSELNVNALLLGDSALYLCASSDLQGGYGYTFGSGTRLTVV.

The genes are TRBV5-1 and TRBJ2-3, with 13 bases fitting TRBD2. Germline assignment: CDR1 SGHRS and CDR2 YFSETQ. Trimming removed 4 bases from V and 2 bases from J; junction bases left unmatched: 4. The CDR3 spans 16 residues. The CDR3 here is CASSLTSGGITDTQYF. The CDR3 nucleotides read TGCGCCAGCAGCCTGACTAGCGGGGGGATCACAGATACGCAGTATTTT.

The chain carries TRBV4-3 and TRBJ2-7; 9 positions agree with TRBD2. CDR1 is LGHNA, CDR2 YSLEER, per germline. Trimming cost V 0 bases and J 3 bases; bases outside gene matches: 6. The CDR3 consists of 16 residues. CDR3 sequence (DNA): TGCGCCAGCAGCCAAGAAGTGGCTAGCGGGGTCTACGAGCAGTACTTC. Protein product: CASSQEVASGVYEQYF.

The V and J genes are TRBV11-2 and TRBJ2-5; TRBD2 aligns across 7 bases. V was pared by 2 bases and J by 5 bases, with 8 bases of the junction left unmatched. This CDR3 spans 15 amino acids. CDR1 SGHAT and CDR2 FQNNGV come from the germline V gene. DNA of the CDR3: TGTGCCAGCAGCTTACCGGGGAGGGGTTGGGAGACCCAGTACTTC. It encodes CASSLPGRGWETQYF.

This chain joins TRBV7-9 and TRBJ1-1, with D perhaps matching TRBD1 (6 bases). The length of the CDR3 is 17 residues. V was clipped by 0 bases and J by 3 bases, with 17 bases between them. Germline CDR1 and CDR2: SEHNR and FQNEAQ (reference sequence). The chain's CDR3 is CASSLALVGGQDTEAFF. CDR3 bases: TGTGCCAGCAGCTTAGCCCTAGTGGGGGGGCAGGACACTGAAGCTTTCTTT.

The chain has TRBV18 and TRBJ1-1; D gene ambiguous. V was shortened by 3 bases and J by 0 bases, with 14 bases between the two germline ends. The germline CDR1 and CDR2 sequences are KGHSH and LQKENI. The length of the CDR3 is 16 residues. The CDR3 reads CASSPLVLTLNTEAFF. The CDR3 DNA follows: TGTGCCAGCTCACCGTTGGTCCTCACTCTGAACACTGAAGCTTTCTTT.

The chain links TRBV18 to TRBJ1-1; no clear D. The V end lost 1 base, the J end lost 6 bases, and 9 bases lay between the germline ends. Germline V gene data show CDR1 as KGHSH and CDR2 as LQKENI. The CDR3 is made up of 13 amino acids. The CDR3 nucleotides are TGTGCCAGCTCACCACTGATGGAGGCTGAAGCTTTCTTT. Translation gives CASSPLMEAEAFF.

The CDR3 nucleotides are TGCGCCAGCAGCGTTGGACAGGGGCGAGGTACGCAGTATTTT. Residues: CASSVGQGRGTQYF. The V call is TRBV5-1, the J call TRBJ2-3; TRBD1 matches 9 bases. Germline CDR1 reads SGHRS; CDR2 reads YFSETQ. Trimming removed 4 bases from V and 8 bases from J; junction bases left unmatched: 8. The CDR3 is 14 residues long.

This clone was seen a few times. The chain joins TRBV18 to TRBJ2-5; D may be TRBD2 (5 bases). Germline V gene sequence: CDR1 KGHSH, CDR2 LQKENI. V lost 3 bases and J lost 4, with 12 bases in between. This CDR3 spans 14 amino acids. CDR3 residues: CASSPILGGETQYF. CDR3 in DNA: TGTGCCAGCTCACCGATCTTAGGAGGAGAGACCCAGTACTTC.

The chain couples TRBV13 to TRBJ2-7; D might be TRBD2 (5 bases). The CDR3 sequence is 17 residues long. V was cut by 5 bases and J by 3 bases, with 23 bases left in between. Germline-derived CDR1 and CDR2 are PRHDT and FYEKMQ (reference sequence). This CDR3 is CASSRVAREGSHYEQYF. CDR3 DNA sequence: TGTGCCAGCAGCAGAGTGGCCCGAGAGGGCAGCCACTACGAGCAGTACTTC. Looking up the rest from reference TRBV13 and TRBJ2-7 gives the full variable domain: AAGVIQSPRHLIKEKRETATLKCYPIPRHDTVYWYQQGPGQDPQFLISFYEKMQSDKGSIPDRFSAQQFSDYHSELNMSSLELGDSALYFCASSRVAREGSHYEQYFGPGTRLTVT.

The rearrangement joins TRBV27 to TRBJ1-2; the D gene is possibly TRBD1 (6 bases). V lost 5 bases to trimming and J lost 5 bases, with 18 bases between them. Germline V gene lookup returns CDR1 MNHEY and CDR2 SMNVEV (reference sequence). The length of the CDR3 is 15 residues. CDR3 amino acids: CASSPGRGVIYGYTF. CDR3 nucleotides: TGTGCCAGCAGTCCGGGCAGGGGAGTTATTTATGGCTACACCTTC.

By sample share, this clone is medium-sized. In DNA, the CDR3 is TGTGCCAGTAGTGTCCTAACAGGGGGCGCGGGCACTGAAGCTTTCTTT. It yields the protein CASSVLTGGAGTEAFF. The chain links TRBV19 to TRBJ1-1; 9 bases agree with TRBD1. The CDR3 totals 16 residues. V trimming: 5 bases; J trimming: 4 bases; junction bases outside the gene matches: 11. The germline gives CDR1 LNHDA, CDR2 SQIVND (reference sequence). Supplemented by reference TRBV19 and TRBJ1-1, the full variable domain reads DGGITQSPKYLFRKEGQNVTLSCEQNLNHDAMYWYRQDPGQGLRLIYYSQIVNDFQKGDIAEGYSVSREKKESFPLTVTSAQKNPTAFYLCASSVLTGGAGTEAFFGQGTRLTVV.

The rearrangement joins TRBV5-4 to TRBJ2-5; D is uncertain. The length of the CDR3 is 12 residues. Germline assignment: CDR1 SGHNT and CDR2 YYREEE (reference sequence). With 1 base removed from V and 4 bases from J, the gap between germline ends came to 5 bases. The CDR3 DNA reads TGTGCCAGCAGCTTGCTAGGAGAGACCCAGTACTTC. It encodes CASSLLGETQYF. Supplemented by reference TRBV5-4 and TRBJ2-5, the full variable domain reads ETGVTQSPTHLIKTRGQQVTLRCSSQSGHNTVSWYQQALGQGPQFIFQYYREEENGRGNFPPRFSGLQFPNYSSELNVNALELDDSALYLCASSLLGETQYFGPGTRLLVL.

The V call is TRBV19, the J call TRBJ1-5, with 9 bases lining up with TRBD1. Germline CDR1 is LNHDA and CDR2 is SQIVND (reference sequence). The V and J ends lost 10 bases and 7 bases, in that order; junction bases with no gene match: 8. CDR3 length: 13 residues. DNA for the CDR3: TGTGCCACTACAGGGGGCTCGGGGCAGCCCCAGCATTTT. This translates into CATTGGSGQPQHF. Using reference TRBV19 and TRBJ1-5 for the parts outside the CDR3, the full variable domain is DGGITQSPKYLFRKEGQNVTLSCEQNLNHDAMYWYRQDPGQGLRLIYYSQIVNDFQKGDIAEGYSVSREKKESFPLTVTSAQKNPTAFYLCATTGGSGQPQHFGDGTRLSIL.

This clone came up once. The chain recombines TRBV6-5 with TRBJ2-7, with a tentative D call TRBD1 (5 bases). CDR1 MNHEY and CDR2 SVGAGI come from the germline V gene. The V end was cut by 6 bases, the J end by 4 bases, with 13 bases between. This CDR3 comprises 13 residues. CDR3 region: CASSLQGSYEQYF. CDR3 nucleotide sequence: TGTGCCAGCAGCCTGCAGGGATCGTACGAGCAGTACTTC.

The chain is built from TRBV5-1 and TRBJ2-1, with 8 bases that match TRBD2. The CDR3 has 13 amino acids. V dropped 0 bases and J dropped 15; count of bases not matched to a gene: 8. Germline V gene sequence: CDR1 SGHRS, CDR2 YFSETQ. CDR3 nucleotides: TGCGCCAGCAGCTTGGCCACGGGGGGGATCCCGTTCTTC. Protein sequence: CASSLATGGIPFF. The entire variable domain, with the rest obtained from reference TRBV5-1 and TRBJ2-1, is as follows: KAGVTQTPRYLIKTRGQQVTLSCSPISGHRSVSWYQQTPGQGLQFLFEYFSETQRNKGNFPGRFSGRQFSNSRSEMNVSTLELGDSALYLCASSLATGGIPFFGPGTRLTVL.

This clone came up a few times. The chain uses TRBV19 and TRBJ2-1; 11 bases match TRBD1. J was trimmed by 6 bases and V by 3 bases; bases with no gene match: 7. CDR1 LNHDA and CDR2 SQIVND come from the germline V gene (reference sequence). The CDR3 is 16 residues long. The CDR3 DNA is TGTGCCAGTAGTATTCCTTCCGGGACAGGGGGCAATGAGCAGTTCTTC. Its protein product is CASSIPSGTGGNEQFF.

The chain combines TRBV6-6 with TRBJ1-3, with 7 positions matching TRBD1. Germline-derived CDR1 and CDR2 are MNHNY and SVGAGI (reference sequence). Trimming took 6 bases from V and 0 from J; bases not matched to a gene: 8. The CDR3 extends over 16 amino acids. The DNA of the CDR3 is TGTGCCAGCAGCTTCCTAGGACAGGTCTCTGGAAACACCATATATTTT. Its translation is CASSFLGQVSGNTIYF.

The V call is TRBV11-2, the J call TRBJ2-6, with D perhaps TRBD2 (5 bases). In germline, CDR1 is SGHAT, CDR2 FQNNGV. CDR3 length equals 18 residues. The V end was cut by 2 bases, the J end by 2 bases, with 16 bases between. Here the CDR3 DNA reads TGTGCCAGCAGCTTAAGGACCTCCGCGGGCCCTGGGGCCAACGTCCTGACTTTC. It translates to CASSLRTSAGPGANVLTF.

The chain combines TRBV10-3 with TRBJ1-1; a weak D match, TRBD1 (5 bases). The germline V gene has CDR1 ENHRY and CDR2 SYGVKD. V lost 7 bases and J lost 7, with 16 bases in between. This CDR3 spans 13 amino acids. CDR3 in DNA: TGTGCCATCACCGGGACTCCGGAGGGTGAAGCTTTCTTT. Translated, it gives CAITGTPEGEAFF.

A few counts support this clone. The V gene is TRBV4-3, the J gene TRBJ2-4; D not certain. Germline V gives CDR1 LGHNA, CDR2 YSLEER. The CDR3 covers 14 residues. V gave up 0 bases and J gave up 1 base, with 4 bases separating them. The CDR3 DNA sequence: TGCGCCAGCAGCCAAGACAGGGCCAAAAACATTCAGTACTTC. Amino acids: CASSQDRAKNIQYF.

This clone has a handful of counts. This chain connects TRBV7-9 to TRBJ2-3; D possibly corresponds to TRBD1 (5 bases). CDR1 is SEHNR and CDR2 is FQNEAQ in the germline V gene (reference sequence). This CDR3 contains 14 residues. V dropped 5 bases and J dropped 2 bases, with 11 bases sitting between them. In DNA, the CDR3 is TGTGCCAGCAGCATAACAGGTTCCACAGATACGCAGTATTTT. The encoded protein is CASSITGSTDTQYF.

This sequence joins TRBV28 and TRBJ1-2; TRBD1 is a possible D gene (5 bases). Looked up from germline, CDR1 is MDHEN and CDR2 is SYDVKM. The CDR3 extends over 13 amino acids. V was clipped by 6 bases and J by 8 bases, with 16 bases between them. CDR3 sequence (DNA): TGTGCCAGCAGCGGGACTGGCCTTTTAGGCTACACCTTC. It codes for CASSGTGLLGYTF.

This chain joins TRBV7-9 and TRBJ1-5; 11 nucleotides agree with TRBD1. Germline CDR1 reads SEHNR; CDR2 reads FQNEAQ (reference sequence). V gave up 8 bases and J gave up 4 bases; unmatched junction bases: 4. The CDR3 runs to 14 residues. The CDR3 loop is CASGQGARNQPQHF. The CDR3, as DNA: TGTGCCAGCGGACAGGGGGCTAGGAATCAGCCCCAGCATTTT. Combining the CDR3 with reference TRBV7-9 and TRBJ1-5 gives the whole variable domain DTGVSQNPRHKITKRGQNVTFRCDPISEHNRLYWYRQTLGQGPEFLTYFQNEAQLEKSRLLSDRFSAERPKGSFSTLEIQRTEQGDSAMYLCASGQGARNQPQHFGDGTRLSIL.